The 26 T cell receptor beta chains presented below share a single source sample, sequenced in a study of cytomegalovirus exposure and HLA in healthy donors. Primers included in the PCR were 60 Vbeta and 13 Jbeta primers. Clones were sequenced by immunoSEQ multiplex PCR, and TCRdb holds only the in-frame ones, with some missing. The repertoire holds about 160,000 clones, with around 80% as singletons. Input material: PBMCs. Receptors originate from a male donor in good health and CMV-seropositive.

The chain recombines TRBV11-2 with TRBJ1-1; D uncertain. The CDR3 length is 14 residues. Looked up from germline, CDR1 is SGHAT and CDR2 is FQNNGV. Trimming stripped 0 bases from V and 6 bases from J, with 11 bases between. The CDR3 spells CASSLESQVPEAFF. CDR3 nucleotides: TGTGCCAGCAGCTTAGAGTCCCAGGTCCCTGAAGCTTTCTTT.

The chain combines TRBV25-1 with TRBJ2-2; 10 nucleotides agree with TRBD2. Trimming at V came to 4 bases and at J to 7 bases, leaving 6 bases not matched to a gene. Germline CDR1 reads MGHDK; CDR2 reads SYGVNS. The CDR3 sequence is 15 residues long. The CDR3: CASSVLAGAGGELFF. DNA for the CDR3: TGTGCCAGCAGTGTCCTAGCGGGAGCGGGCGGGGAGCTGTTTTTT.

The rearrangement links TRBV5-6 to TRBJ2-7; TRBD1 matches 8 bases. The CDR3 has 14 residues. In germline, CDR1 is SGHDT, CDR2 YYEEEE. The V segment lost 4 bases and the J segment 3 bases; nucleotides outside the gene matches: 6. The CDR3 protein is CASSGGTGFYEQYF. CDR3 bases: TGTGCCAGCAGCGGAGGGACAGGATTCTACGAGCAGTACTTC.

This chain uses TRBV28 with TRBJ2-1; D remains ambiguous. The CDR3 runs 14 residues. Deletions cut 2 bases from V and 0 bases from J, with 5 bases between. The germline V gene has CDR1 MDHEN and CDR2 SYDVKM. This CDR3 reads CASSLVGSYNEQFF. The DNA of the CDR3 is TGTGCCAGCAGTTTAGTCGGCTCCTACAATGAGCAGTTCTTC.

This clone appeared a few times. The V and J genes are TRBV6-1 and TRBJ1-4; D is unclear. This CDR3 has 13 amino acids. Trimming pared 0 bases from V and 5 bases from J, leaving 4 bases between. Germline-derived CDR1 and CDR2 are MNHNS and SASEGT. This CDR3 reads CASSEARNEKLFF. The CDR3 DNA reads TGTGCCAGCAGTGAAGCGAGAAATGAAAAACTGTTTTTT.

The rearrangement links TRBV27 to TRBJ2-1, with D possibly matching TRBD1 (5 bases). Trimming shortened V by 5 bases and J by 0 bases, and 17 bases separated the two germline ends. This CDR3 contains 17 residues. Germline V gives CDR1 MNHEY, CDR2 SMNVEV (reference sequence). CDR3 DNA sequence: TGTGCCAGCAGTCACCTCCTGGGGCGGAGCTCCTACAATGAGCAGTTCTTC. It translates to CASSHLLGRSSYNEQFF.

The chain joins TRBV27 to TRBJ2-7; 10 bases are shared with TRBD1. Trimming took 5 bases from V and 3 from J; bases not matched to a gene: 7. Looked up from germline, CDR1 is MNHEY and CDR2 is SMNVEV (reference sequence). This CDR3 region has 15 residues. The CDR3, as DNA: TGTGCCAGCAGTGCGCCGGGACAGGGGAACTACGAGCAGTACTTC. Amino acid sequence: CASSAPGQGNYEQYF.

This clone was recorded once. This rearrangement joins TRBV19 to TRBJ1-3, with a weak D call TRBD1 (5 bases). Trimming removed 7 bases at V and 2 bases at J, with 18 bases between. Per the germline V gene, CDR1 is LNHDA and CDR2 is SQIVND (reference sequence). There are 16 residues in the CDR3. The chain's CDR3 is CASIYPDSVTGNTIYF. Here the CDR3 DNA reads TGTGCCAGTATATATCCCGACAGTGTCACTGGAAACACCATATATTTT.

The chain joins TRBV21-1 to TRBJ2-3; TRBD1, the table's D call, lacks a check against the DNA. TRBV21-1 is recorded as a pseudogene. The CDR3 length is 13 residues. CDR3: CASSKDRTDTQYF. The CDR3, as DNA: TGTGCCAGCAGCAAGGACAGGACCGATACGCAGTATTTT.

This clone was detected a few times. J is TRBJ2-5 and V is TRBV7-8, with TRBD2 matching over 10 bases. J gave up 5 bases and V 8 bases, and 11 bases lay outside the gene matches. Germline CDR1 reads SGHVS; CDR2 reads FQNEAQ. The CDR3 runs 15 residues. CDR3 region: CASYHLLAGVETQYF. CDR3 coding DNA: TGTGCCAGCTATCACCTCCTAGCGGGAGTTGAGACCCAGTACTTC.

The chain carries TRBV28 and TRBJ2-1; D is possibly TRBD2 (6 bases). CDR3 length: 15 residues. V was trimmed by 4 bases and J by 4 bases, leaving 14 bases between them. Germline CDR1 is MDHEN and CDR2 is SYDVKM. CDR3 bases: TGTGCCAGCAGTTCCTCCGGGACTCTATACAATGAGCAGTTCTTC. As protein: CASSSSGTLYNEQFF. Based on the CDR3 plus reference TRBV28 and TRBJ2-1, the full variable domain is DVKVTQSSRYLVKRTGEKVFLECVQDMDHENMFWYRQDPGLGLRLIYFSYDVKMKEKGDIPEGYSVSREKKERFSLILESASTNQTSMYLCASSSSGTLYNEQFFGPGTRLTVL.

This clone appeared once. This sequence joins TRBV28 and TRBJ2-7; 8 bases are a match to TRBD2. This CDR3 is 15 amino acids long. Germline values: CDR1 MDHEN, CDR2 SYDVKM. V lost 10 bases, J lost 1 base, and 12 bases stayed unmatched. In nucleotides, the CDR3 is TGTGCCACCACCCAACCACTAGCGGCTTCCTACGAGCAGTACTTC. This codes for CATTQPLAASYEQYF. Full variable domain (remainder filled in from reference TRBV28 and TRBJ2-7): DVKVTQSSRYLVKRTGEKVFLECVQDMDHENMFWYRQDPGLGLRLIYFSYDVKMKEKGDIPEGYSVSREKKERFSLILESASTNQTSMYLCATTQPLAASYEQYFGPGTRLTVT.

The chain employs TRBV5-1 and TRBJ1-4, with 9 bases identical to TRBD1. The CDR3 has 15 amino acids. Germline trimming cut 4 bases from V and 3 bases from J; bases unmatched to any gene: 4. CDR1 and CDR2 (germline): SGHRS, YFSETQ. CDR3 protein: CASSPGTGSNEKLFF. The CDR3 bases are TGCGCCAGCAGCCCCGGGACAGGGTCTAATGAAAAACTGTTTTTT.

CDR3 bases: TGCGCCAGCAGCTTGGACCCTAGCTCCTACGAGCAGTACTTC. This encodes CASSLDPSSYEQYF. The chain carries TRBV5-1 and TRBJ2-7, with D unclear. The CDR3 has 14 residues. CDR1 is SGHRS and CDR2 is YFSETQ in the germline V gene. The V end was cut by 0 bases, the J end by 0 bases, with 7 bases between.

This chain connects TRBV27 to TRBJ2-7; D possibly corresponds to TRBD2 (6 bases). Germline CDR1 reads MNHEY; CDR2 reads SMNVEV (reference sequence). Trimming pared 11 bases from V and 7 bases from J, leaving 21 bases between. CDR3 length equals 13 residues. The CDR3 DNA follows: TGTGCCGGCGGATTACTAGAGGGGAGGGAGCAGTACTTC. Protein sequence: CAGGLLEGREQYF.

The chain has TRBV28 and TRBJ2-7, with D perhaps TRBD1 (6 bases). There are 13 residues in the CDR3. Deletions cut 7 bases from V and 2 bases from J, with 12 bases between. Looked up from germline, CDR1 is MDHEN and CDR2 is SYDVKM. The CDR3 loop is CASTSDSAYEQYF. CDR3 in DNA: TGTGCCAGCACCTCGGACAGTGCCTACGAGCAGTACTTC.

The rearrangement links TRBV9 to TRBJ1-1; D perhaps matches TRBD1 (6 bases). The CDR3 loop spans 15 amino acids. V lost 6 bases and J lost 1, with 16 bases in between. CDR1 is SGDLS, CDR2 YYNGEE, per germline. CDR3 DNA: TGTGCCAGCACCCCAGGACAGCTTGCGAACACTGAAGCTTTCTTT. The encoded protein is CASTPGQLANTEAFF. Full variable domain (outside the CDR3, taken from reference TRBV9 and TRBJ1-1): DSGVTQTPKHLITATGQRVTLRCSPRSGDLSVYWYQQSLDQGLQFLIQYYNGEERAKGNILERFSAQQFPDLHSELNLSSLELGDSALYFCASTPGQLANTEAFFGQGTRLTVV.

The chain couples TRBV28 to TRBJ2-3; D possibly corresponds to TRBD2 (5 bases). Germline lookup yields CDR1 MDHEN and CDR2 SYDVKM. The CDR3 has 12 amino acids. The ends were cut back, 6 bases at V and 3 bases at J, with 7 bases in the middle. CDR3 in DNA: TGTGCCAGCAGACGGAGGACAGATACGCAGTATTTT. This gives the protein CASRRRTDTQYF. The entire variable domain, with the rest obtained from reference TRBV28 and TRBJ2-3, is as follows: DVKVTQSSRYLVKRTGEKVFLECVQDMDHENMFWYRQDPGLGLRLIYFSYDVKMKEKGDIPEGYSVSREKKERFSLILESASTNQTSMYLCASRRRTDTQYFGPGTRLTVL.

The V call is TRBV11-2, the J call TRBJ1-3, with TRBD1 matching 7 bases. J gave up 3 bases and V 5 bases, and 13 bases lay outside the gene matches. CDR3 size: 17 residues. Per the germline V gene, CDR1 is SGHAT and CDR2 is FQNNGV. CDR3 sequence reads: CASSPRSGGSIGNTIYF. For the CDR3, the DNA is TGTGCCAGCAGCCCCCGGTCAGGGGGATCGATTGGAAACACCATATATTTT.

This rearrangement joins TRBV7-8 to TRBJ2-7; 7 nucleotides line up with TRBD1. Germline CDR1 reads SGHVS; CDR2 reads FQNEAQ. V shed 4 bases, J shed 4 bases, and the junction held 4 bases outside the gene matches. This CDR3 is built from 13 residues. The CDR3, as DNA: TGTGCCAGCAGCTCTGACAGGGTGTACGAGCAGTACTTC. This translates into CASSSDRVYEQYF. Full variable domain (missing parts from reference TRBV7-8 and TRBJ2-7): GAGVSQSPRYKVAKRGQDVALRCDPISGHVSLFWYQQALGQGPEFLTYFQNEAQLDKSGLPSDRFFAERPEGSVSTLKIQRTQQEDSAVYLCASSSDRVYEQYFGPGTRLTVT.

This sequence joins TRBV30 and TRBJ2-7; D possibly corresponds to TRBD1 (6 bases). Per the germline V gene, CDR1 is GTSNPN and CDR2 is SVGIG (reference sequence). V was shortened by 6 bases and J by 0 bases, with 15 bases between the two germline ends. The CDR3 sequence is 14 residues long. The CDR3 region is CACHRDKSSYEQYF. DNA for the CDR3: TGTGCCTGCCACCGGGACAAGAGCTCCTACGAGCAGTACTTC.

This CDR3 reads CASSVSGRGADTQYF. CDR3 DNA sequence: TGTGCCAGTAGTGTGAGCGGGAGGGGTGCAGATACGCAGTATTTT. The rearrangement joins TRBV19 to TRBJ2-3; TRBD2 agrees at 10 bases. CDR3 length: 15 amino acids. Trimming at V came to 5 bases and at J to 4 bases, leaving 6 bases not matched to a gene. The germline gives CDR1 LNHDA, CDR2 SQIVND (reference sequence).

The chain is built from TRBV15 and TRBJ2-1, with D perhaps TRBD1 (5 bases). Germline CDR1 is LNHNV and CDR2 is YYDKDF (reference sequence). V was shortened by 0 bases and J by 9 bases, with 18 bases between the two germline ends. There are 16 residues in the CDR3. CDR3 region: CATSRDAAGSPSEQFF. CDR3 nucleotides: TGTGCCACCAGCAGAGATGCGGCAGGGTCCCCGTCTGAGCAGTTCTTC.

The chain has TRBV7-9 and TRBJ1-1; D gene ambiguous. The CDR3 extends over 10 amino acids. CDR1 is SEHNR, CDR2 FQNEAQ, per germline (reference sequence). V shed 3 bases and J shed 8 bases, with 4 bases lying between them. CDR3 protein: CASSFAEAFF. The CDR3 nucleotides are TGTGCCAGCAGCTTCGCGGAAGCTTTCTTT.

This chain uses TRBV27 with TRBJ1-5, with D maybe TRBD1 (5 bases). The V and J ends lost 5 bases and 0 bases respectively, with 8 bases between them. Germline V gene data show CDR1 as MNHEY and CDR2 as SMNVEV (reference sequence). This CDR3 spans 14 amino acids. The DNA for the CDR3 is TGTGCCAGCAGTCAGGGCGATAGCAATCAGCCCCAGCATTTT. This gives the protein CASSQGDSNQPQHF.

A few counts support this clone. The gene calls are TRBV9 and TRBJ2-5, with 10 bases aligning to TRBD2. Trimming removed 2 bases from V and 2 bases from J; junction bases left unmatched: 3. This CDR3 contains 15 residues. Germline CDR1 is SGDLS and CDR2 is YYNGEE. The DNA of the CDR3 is TGTGCCAGCAGCGTCCTAGCGGGAGTGCAAGAGACCCAGTACTTC. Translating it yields CASSVLAGVQETQYF.